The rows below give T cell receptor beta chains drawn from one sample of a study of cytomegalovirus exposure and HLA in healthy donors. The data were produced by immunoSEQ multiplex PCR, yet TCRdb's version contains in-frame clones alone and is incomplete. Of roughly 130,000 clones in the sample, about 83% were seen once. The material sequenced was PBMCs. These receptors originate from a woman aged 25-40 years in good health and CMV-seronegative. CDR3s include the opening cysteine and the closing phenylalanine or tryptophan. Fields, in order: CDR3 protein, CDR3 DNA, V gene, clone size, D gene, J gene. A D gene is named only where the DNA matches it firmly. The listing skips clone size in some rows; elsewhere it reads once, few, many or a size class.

CDR3aa: CATSRDGRVGETQYF
CDR3nt: TGTGCCACCAGCAGAGATGGCCGGGTTGGGGAGACCCAGTACTTC
v_gene: TRBV15
abundance: once
d_gene: -
j_gene: TRBJ2-5

CDR3aa: CASSPGTLQGEAFF
CDR3nt: TGTGCCAGCAGCCCGGGGACACTCCAGGGTGAAGCTTTCTTT
v_gene: TRBV7-8
abundance: -
d_gene: -
j_gene: TRBJ1-1

CDR3aa: CASRQDYSLGYGYTF
CDR3nt: TGTGCCAGCAGGCAAGACTACTCCCTGGGCTATGGCTACACCTTC
v_gene: TRBV28
abundance: -
d_gene: -
j_gene: TRBJ1-2

CDR3aa: CASSPTGVQPQHF
CDR3nt: TGTGCCAGCTCACCAACAGGGGTTCAGCCCCAGCATTTT
v_gene: TRBV18
abundance: -
d_gene: TRBD1
j_gene: TRBJ1-5

CDR3aa: CAISALGLYDGYTF
CDR3nt: TGTGCCATCAGTGCCCTCGGGTTGTATGATGGCTACACCTTC
v_gene: TRBV10-3
abundance: -
d_gene: -
j_gene: TRBJ1-2

CDR3aa: CASSDSKSYEQYF
CDR3nt: TGTGCCAGCAGTGACAGTAAAAGCTACGAGCAGTACTTC
v_gene: TRBV2
abundance: -
d_gene: -
j_gene: TRBJ2-7

CDR3aa: CAWSVRRNTEAFF
CDR3nt: TGTGCCTGGAGTGTACGGAGGAACACTGAAGCTTTCTTT
v_gene: TRBV30
abundance: -
d_gene: -
j_gene: TRBJ1-1

CDR3aa: CASSLRVLAVTSSYEQYF
CDR3nt: TGCGCCAGCAGCTTGCGGGTTCTAGCGGTAACGAGCTCCTACGAGCAGTACTTC
v_gene: TRBV5-1
abundance: -
d_gene: TRBD2
j_gene: TRBJ2-7

CDR3aa: CASSYSSGSTEAFF
CDR3nt: TGTGCCAGCAGTTACTCTAGCGGGAGCACTGAAGCTTTCTTT
v_gene: TRBV6-5
abundance: -
d_gene: -
j_gene: TRBJ1-1

CDR3aa: CAISEIDSYEQYF
CDR3nt: TGTGCCATCAGTGAGATAGACAGCTACGAGCAGTACTTC
v_gene: TRBV10-3
abundance: -
d_gene: -
j_gene: TRBJ2-7

CDR3aa: CASGDLRTGYNEKLFF
CDR3nt: TGTGCCAGTGGAGATCTTCGGACAGGTTATAATGAAAAACTGTTTTTT
v_gene: TRBV19
abundance: -
d_gene: TRBD1
j_gene: TRBJ1-4